The sequence of this T cell receptor beta chain was determined in a study of blood T cell repertoires in COVID-19. Study background: The cDNA or gDNA used as material had been derived from T cells, B-cell-depleted T cells, or PBMCs.

This clone showed up just a few times. Using immunoSEQ multiplex PCR, the repertoire was profiled, and TCRdb retains in-frame clones only, with some absent. The data hold 250,000 or so clones, with approximately 84% observed a single time. Unmatched junction bases numbered 9, after V lost 8 bases and J lost 5 bases. Looked up from germline, CDR1 is MGHDK and CDR2 is SYGVNS. This CDR3 is built from 13 residues. Individuals aged roughly 18 to 90 years were recruited from about two dozen US areas. Cohort placement rested on clinical history that participants reported themselves. Cohort 3 recovered donors had two negative PCRs, clearance, or symptom resolution.

This clonotype was obtained from a man aged 35 to 55 who had recovered from COVID-19. The chain recombines TRBV25-1 with TRBJ2-7, with 7 bases lining up with TRBD1. Sequencing was carried out using PBMCs or T cells enriched from blood (not recorded which). For the CDR3, the DNA is TGTGCCAGCGGACGACAGGGAGCCCACGAGCAGTACTTC. It codes for CASGRQGAHEQYF.